The present T cell receptor (beta chain) was sequenced within a study of Graves' ophthalmopathy and Graves' hyperthyroidism. About the research overall: Sampling took place at initial diagnosis, with peripheral blood obtained before any treatment.

Note on this clonotype: What it recognizes is unknown. A single base separates this from a much larger clone, so it may be a read error.

The germline V and J ends were trimmed by 4 bases and 7 bases, with 19 bases remaining between them. Germline CDR1 is LNHDA and CDR2 is SQIVND (reference sequence). The CDR3 runs to 15 residues. Amplified TCR beta CDR3 regions were obtained using RNA transcripts as template. RT-PCR was first run with HTBI primers, then multiplex PCR in a second round. One entry per CDR3 protein, called by TCRdb with MiXCR from the multiplex PCR reads. The sample yields hundreds of thousands of distinct CDR3 sequences, around 40% seen once. Study-wide results and caveats: A model of 13 signatures distinguished ophthalmopathy from stable hyperthyroidism at roughly 87% sensitivity and around 81% specificity. Detected in blood as well were most expanded thyroid clonotypes with frequency above 0.001.

The source of this sequence is an adult man with Graves' ophthalmopathy. Material for sequencing was peripheral blood. The chain couples TRBV19 to TRBJ1-2, with D possibly TRBD1 on 6 matching bases. The CDR3 region has the DNA TGTGCCAGTAGTAGAAGACAGGTCGGGGGCTGTGGCTACACCTTC. As protein: CASSRRQVGGCGYTF. Supplemented by reference TRBV19 and TRBJ1-2, the full variable domain reads DGGITQSPKYLFRKEGQNVTLSCEQNLNHDAMYWYRQDPGQGLRLIYYSQIVNDFQKGDIAEGYSVSREKKESFPLTVTSAQKNPTAFYLCASSRRQVGGCGYTFGSGTRLTVV.